At least ten counts were recorded for the clone carrying this TCR beta chain. Its antigen remains unidentified. This sample stems from a study of T-cell memory formation after mild COVID-19. At the level of the study: The TCR clusters were mostly specific to one donor.

5'RACE with constant-segment primers yielded barcoded, UMI-tagged TCR alpha and TCR beta cDNA libraries. TCRdb reanalysed the 5' RACE reads using MiXCR and keeps one entry per CDR3 protein. Among under 250,000 distinct CDR3 sequences listed, 9.5% were seen once. Germline loops: CDR1 SGHRS, CDR2 YFSETQ. This CDR3 comprises 14 residues. Trimming pared 4 bases from V and 2 bases from J, leaving 13 bases between. Broader study findings: There was a balanced CD4/CD8 profile in clones contracting day 15 to 85, and later expanders leaned CD4+.

This clonotype originated in a man aged 18-30 years who had mild COVID-19 (a few samples of this study predate the infection). Cell type and time point are not known. This sequence joins TRBV5-1 and TRBJ2-7; the D is unclear. The sample taken for sequencing was PBMCs or a T cell subset sorted from them (not recorded which). The CDR3 DNA sequence: TGCGCCAGCAGCCCACCACAGACCACCTACGAGCAGTACTTC. It codes for CASSPPQTTYEQYF.